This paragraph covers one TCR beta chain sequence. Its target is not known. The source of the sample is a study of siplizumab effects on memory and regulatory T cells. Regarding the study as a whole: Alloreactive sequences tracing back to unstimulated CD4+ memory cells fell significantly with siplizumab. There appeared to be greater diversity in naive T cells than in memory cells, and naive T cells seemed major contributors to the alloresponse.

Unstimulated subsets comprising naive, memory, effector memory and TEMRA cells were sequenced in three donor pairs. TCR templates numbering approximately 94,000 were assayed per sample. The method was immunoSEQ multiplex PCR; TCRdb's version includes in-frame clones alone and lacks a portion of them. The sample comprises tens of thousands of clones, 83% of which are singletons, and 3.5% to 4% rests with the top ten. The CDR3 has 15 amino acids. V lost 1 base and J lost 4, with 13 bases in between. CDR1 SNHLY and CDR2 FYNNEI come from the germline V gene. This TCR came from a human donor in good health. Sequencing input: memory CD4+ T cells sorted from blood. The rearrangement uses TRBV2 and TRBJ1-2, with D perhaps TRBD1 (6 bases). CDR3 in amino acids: CASSEVGSGAYGYTF. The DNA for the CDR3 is TGTGCCAGCAGTGAAGTAGGGTCGGGGGCCTATGGCTACACCTTC.